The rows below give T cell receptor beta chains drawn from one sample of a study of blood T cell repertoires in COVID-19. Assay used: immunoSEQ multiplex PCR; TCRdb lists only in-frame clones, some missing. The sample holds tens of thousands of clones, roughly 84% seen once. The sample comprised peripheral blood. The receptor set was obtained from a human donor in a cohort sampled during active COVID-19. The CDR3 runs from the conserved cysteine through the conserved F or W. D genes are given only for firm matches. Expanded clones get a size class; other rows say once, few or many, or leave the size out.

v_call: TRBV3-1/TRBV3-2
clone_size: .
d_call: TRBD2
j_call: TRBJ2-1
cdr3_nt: TGTGCCAGCAGCCAAGTTGCGGGGGGGGCTTACAATGAGCAGTTCTTC
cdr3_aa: CASSQVAGGAYNEQFF

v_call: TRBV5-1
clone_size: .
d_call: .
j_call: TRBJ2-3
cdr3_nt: TGCGCCAGCAGCTTGGGTAGCCGCACAGATACGCAGTATTTT
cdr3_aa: CASSLGSRTDTQYF

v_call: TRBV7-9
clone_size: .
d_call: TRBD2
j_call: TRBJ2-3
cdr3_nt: TGTGCCAGCAGCTTCGTAGCGGGGGCAGATACGCAGTATTTT
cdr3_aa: CASSFVAGADTQYF

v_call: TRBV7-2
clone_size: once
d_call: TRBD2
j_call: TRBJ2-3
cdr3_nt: TGTGCCAGCAGCTTTCTCGTAGGGACTAGCGGGGGAGGGGGAGATACGCAGTATTTT
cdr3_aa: CASSFLVGTSGGGGDTQYF

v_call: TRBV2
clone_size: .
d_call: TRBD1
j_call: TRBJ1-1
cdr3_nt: TGTGCCAGCAGTACACAGGGGGCAGGAAACACTGAAGCTTTCTTT
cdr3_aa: CASSTQGAGNTEAFF

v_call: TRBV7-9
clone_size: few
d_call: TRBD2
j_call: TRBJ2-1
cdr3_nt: TGTGCCAGCAGCTTAGTAGGGCGGGGGGGCCGGAATGAGCAGTTCTTC
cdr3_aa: CASSLVGRGGRNEQFF

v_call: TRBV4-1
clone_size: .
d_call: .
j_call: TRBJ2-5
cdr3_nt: TGCGCCAGCAGCTATTCCTGGGCCCCGGAAGAGACCCAGTACTTC
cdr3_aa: CASSYSWAPEETQYF

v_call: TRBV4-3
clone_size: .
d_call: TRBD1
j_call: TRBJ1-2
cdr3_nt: TGCGCCAGCAGCCCAGCAGGGGGCCCGTATGGCTACACCTTC
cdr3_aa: CASSPAGGPYGYTF

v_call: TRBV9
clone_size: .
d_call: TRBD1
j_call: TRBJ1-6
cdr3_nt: TGTGCCAGCAGCGTAGGGGGACAGGGTAAGGCACCCCTCCACTTT
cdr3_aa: CASSVGGQGKAPLHF

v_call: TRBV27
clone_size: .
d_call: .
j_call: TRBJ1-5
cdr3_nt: TGTGCCAGCAGGTGGGTGAGGGACAATCAGCCCCAGCATTTT
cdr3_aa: CASRWVRDNQPQHF

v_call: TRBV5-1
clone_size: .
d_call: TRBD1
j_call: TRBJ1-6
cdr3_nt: TGCGCCAGCAGCTTGGGGACAGGGGGTAATTCACCCCTCCACTTT
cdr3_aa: CASSLGTGGNSPLHF

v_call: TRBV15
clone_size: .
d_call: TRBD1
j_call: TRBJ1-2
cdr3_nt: TGTGCCACCAGCAGTCCGGGACAGGGAAGCTATGGCTACACCTTC
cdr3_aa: CATSSPGQGSYGYTF

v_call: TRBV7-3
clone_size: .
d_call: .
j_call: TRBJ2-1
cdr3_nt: TGTGCCAGCAGCCTAGCCCAACTCGGGAATGAGCAGTTCTTC
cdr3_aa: CASSLAQLGNEQFF

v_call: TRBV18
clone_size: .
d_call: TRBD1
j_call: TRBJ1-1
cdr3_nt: TGTGCCAGCTCAGAGGGGGCGCGTACGGCTGAAGCTTTCTTT
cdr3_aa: CASSEGARTAEAFF

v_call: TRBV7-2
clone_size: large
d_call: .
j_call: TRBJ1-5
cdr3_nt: TGTGCCAGCAGTCGAGATTATTATAGCAATCAGCCCCAGCATTTT
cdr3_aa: CASSRDYYSNQPQHF

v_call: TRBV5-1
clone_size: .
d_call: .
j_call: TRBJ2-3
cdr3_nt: TGCGCCAGCAGCTTGACCCAGGGTGGAATTACAGATACGCAGTATTTT
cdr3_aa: CASSLTQGGITDTQYF

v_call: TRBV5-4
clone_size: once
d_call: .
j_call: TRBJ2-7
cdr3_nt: TGTGCCAGCAGCTTGGCTCAGGGATCCTACGAGCAGTACTTC
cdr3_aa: CASSLAQGSYEQYF

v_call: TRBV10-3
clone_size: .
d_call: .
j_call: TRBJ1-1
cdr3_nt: TGTGCCATCAGTGAGGGCGGGGCAGGGAGCACTGAAGCTTTCTTT
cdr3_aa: CAISEGGAGSTEAFF

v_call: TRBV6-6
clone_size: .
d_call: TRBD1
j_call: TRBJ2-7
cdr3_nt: TGTGCCAGCAGTTACTCGACAGGGGCAGGGTACGAGCAGTACTTC
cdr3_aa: CASSYSTGAGYEQYF

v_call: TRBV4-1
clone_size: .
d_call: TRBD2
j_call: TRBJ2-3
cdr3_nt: TGCGCCAGCAGCCAAGTAGGCAGCGGGGGAGATACGCAGTATTTT
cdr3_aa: CASSQVGSGGDTQYF

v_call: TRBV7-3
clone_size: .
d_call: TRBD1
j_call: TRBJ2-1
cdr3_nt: TGTGCCAGCAGCCCCGACAGGGCCCCCTACAATGAGCAGTTCTTC
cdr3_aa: CASSPDRAPYNEQFF

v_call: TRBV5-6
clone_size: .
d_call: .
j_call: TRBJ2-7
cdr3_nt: TGTGCCAGCAGCCCCATGGACAACTCCTACGAGCAGTACTTC
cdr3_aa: CASSPMDNSYEQYF

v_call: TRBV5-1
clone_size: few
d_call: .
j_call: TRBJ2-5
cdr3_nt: TGCGCCAGCAGCCTAGGGGCGGCGAAAGAGACCCAGTACTTC
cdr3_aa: CASSLGAAKETQYF

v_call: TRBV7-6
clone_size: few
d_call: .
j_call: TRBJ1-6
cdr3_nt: TGTGCCAGCAGCTTAGGTACCTATAATTCACCCCTCCACTTT
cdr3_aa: CASSLGTYNSPLHF

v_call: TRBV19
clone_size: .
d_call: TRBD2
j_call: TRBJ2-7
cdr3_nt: TGTGCCAGTAAAGCCGGGACTAGCGGGGTTGAGCAGTACTTC
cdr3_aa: CASKAGTSGVEQYF

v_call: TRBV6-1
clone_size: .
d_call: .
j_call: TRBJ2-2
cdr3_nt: TGTGCCAGCATCCTCGAGGCGGGGAGGACCGGGGAGCTGTTTTTT
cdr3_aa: CASILEAGRTGELFF

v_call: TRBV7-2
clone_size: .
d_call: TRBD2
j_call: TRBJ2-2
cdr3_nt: TGTGCCAGCAGCTTAGTTAGCGGGGAAGCCGGGGAGCTGTTTTTT
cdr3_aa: CASSLVSGEAGELFF

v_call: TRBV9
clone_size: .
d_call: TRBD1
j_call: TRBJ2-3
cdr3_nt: TGTGCCAGCAGCGTAGTTGACAGGGGGAGCACAGATACGCAGTATTTT
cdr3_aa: CASSVVDRGSTDTQYF

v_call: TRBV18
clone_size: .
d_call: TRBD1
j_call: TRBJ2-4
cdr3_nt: TGTGCCAGCTCACCACCGAGAGGGGGCGCCCGCATTCAGTACTTC
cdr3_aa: CASSPPRGGARIQYF

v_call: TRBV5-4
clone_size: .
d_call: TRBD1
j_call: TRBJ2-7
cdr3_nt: TGTGCCAGCAGCTCACCGGGACAGGGGTATCGCGAGCAGTACTTC
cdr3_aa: CASSSPGQGYREQYF

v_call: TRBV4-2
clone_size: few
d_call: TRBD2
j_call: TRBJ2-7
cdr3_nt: TGTGCCAGCAGCCAAGCGGGGGGTTCAGGGCAGTACTTC
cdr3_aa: CASSQAGGSGQYF

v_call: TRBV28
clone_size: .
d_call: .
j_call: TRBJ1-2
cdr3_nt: TGTGCCAGCAGTTGGCAACAGGGTAACTATGGCTACACCTTC
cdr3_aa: CASSWQQGNYGYTF

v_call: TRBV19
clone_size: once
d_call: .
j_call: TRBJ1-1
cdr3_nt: TGTGCCAGTATCAGTTGGACTGAAGCTTTCTTT
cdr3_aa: CASISWTEAFF

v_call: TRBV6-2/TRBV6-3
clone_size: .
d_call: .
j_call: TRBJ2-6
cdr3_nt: TGTGCCAGCAGCCCCTTTGAGAGCTCTGGGGCCAACGTCCTGACTTTC
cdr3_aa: CASSPFESSGANVLTF

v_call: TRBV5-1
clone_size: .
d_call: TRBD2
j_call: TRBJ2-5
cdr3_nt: TGCGCCAGCAGGGGTAGCGGGGGAGAACGAGAGACCCAGTACTTC
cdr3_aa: CASRGSGGERETQYF

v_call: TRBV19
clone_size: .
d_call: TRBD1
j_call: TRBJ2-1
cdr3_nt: TGTGCCAGTAGTATCCCCGGGACAGGGAACAATGAGCAGTTCTTC
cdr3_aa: CASSIPGTGNNEQFF

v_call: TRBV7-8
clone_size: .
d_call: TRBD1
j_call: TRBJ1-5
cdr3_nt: TGTGCCAGCAGCCCCTACAGGGGGAGCAATCAGCCCCAGCATTTT
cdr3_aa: CASSPYRGSNQPQHF

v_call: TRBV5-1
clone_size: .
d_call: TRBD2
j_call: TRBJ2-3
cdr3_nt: TGCGCCAGCAGCCTAGCGGGGGGGAGTTATGATACGCAGTATTTT
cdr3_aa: CASSLAGGSYDTQYF

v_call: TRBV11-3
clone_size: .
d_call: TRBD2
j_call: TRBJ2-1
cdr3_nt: TGTGCCAGCAGCTACTCGGGAGGGGGATACAATGAGCAGTTCTTC
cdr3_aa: CASSYSGGGYNEQFF

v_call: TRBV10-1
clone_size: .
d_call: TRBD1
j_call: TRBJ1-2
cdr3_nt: TGCGCCAGCAGTGAGTCTCCACCGGGTGGACAGGTCTATGGCTACACCTTC
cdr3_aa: CASSESPPGGQVYGYTF

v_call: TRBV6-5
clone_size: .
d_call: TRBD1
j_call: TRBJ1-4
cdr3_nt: TGTGCCAGCAGTTACTCGTTGACAGGGGCGTATGAAAAACTGTTTTTT
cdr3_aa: CASSYSLTGAYEKLFF